One sample yielded the 8 T cell receptor beta chains listed below, sequenced in a study of T cell clonality in common variable immunodeficiency. Only in-frame clones appear in the TCRdb table, and some are missing; sequencing was by immunoSEQ multiplex PCR. This sample carries about 31,000 clones, none of them present only once. Material for sequencing was peripheral blood mononuclear cells. Receptors were obtained from a person aged 18 to 75 in good health.

Only a few counts were recorded for this clone. This likely traces to a read error, being one base from a far larger clone. From the germline J gene comes the end of the CDR3, since the read stops 3 residues before it. The V gene is TRBV6-2 or TRBV6-3, the J gene TRBJ1-6; the match to TRBD1 covers 9 bases. This CDR3 is built from 15 residues. J gave up 8 bases and V 6 bases, and 8 bases lay outside the gene matches. Germline lookup yields CDR1 MNHEY and CDR2 SVGEGT. The covered CDR3 bases are TGTGCCAGCAGGAGGGACAGGGACCCCTATTCACCC. Translation: CASRRDRDPYSP. The whole CDR3 reads CASRRDRDPYSPLHF.

There are many counts of this clone. The CDR3 end falls 3 residues outside the read, so it is completed with the germline J gene. V usage is TRBV5-5 and J usage is TRBJ1-2; 7 positions match TRBD1. Germline V gene lookup returns CDR1 SGHKS and CDR2 YYEKEE (reference sequence). This CDR3 has 14 residues. The ends lost 2 bases at V and 3 bases at J; junction bases unmatched: 4. The part of the CDR3 DNA that was read is TGTGCCAGCAGCTTACAGGGACAGTACTATGGC. This encodes CASSLQGQYYG. The full CDR3 is CASSLQGQYYGYTF. Supplemented by reference TRBV5-5 and TRBJ1-2, the full variable domain reads DAGVTQSPTHLIKTRGQQVTLRCSPISGHKSVSWYQQVLGQGPQFIFQYYEKEERGRGNFPDRFSARQFPNYSSELNVNALLLGDSALYLCASSLQGQYYGYTFGSGTRLTVV.

This clone was seen many times. The read comes to an end 3 residues before the CDR3 does, leaving the germline J gene to fill in the end. J is TRBJ1-1 and V is TRBV5-1, with TRBD1 as a possible D gene (5 bases). Per the germline V gene, CDR1 is SGHRS and CDR2 is YFSETQ. CDR3 size: 14 residues. Between the trimmed V and J ends, which lost 7 bases and 3 bases, there was a span of 16 bases. The CDR3: CASSREGWDTEAFF. CDR3 bases read: TGCGCCAGCTCCAGGGAGGGATGGGACACTGAA.

There are a few counts of this clone. The read ends 3 residues shy of where the CDR3 ends; the end is completed using the germline J gene. V is TRBV7-9 and J is TRBJ1-2; D ambiguous. This CDR3 spans 15 amino acids. Germline V gene lookup returns CDR1 SEHNR and CDR2 FQNEAQ (reference sequence). Partial CDR3 DNA: TGTGCCAGCACTATCAGAGCGGGAGCCTACAATGAC. This gives the protein CASTIRAGAYND. The CDR3 in its entirety is CASTIRAGAYNDYTF.

The sample holds many counts of this clone. The CDR3 region is CASSQGQGVGGTEAFF. CDR3 DNA, as far as it was read: TGTGCCAGCAGCCAGGGACAGGGGGTAGGGGGCACTGAA. The V and J genes are TRBV4-2 and TRBJ1-1; 11 bases are shared with TRBD1. The read is 3 residues too short to cover the CDR3 end, so that end is filled in from the germline J gene. CDR1 and CDR2 (germline): LGHNA, YNFKEQ. J gave up 4 bases and V 3 bases, and 7 bases lay outside the gene matches. CDR3 size: 16 residues.

This clone was seen more than once but under ten times. The observed sequence ends 3 residues before the CDR3 terminus, with the missing tail filled in from the germline J gene. This rearrangement joins TRBV18 to TRBJ1-2; 8 bases match TRBD1. CDR1 is KGHSH, CDR2 LQKENI, per germline. This CDR3 has 12 residues. The CDR3 here is CASSPDRGDYTF. The covered CDR3 bases are TGTGCCAGCTCACCAGACAGGGGCGAC.

The table lists this clone with many counts. The CDR3 extends 3 residues past the end of the read, so its final part is completed from the germline J gene. J is TRBJ1-4 and V is TRBV19; 7 positions match TRBD1. This CDR3 contains 13 residues. The V gene's germline CDR1 is LNHDA and CDR2 SQIVND (reference sequence). Trimming at V came to 7 bases and at J to 8 bases, leaving 7 bases not matched to a gene. CDR3 DNA (partial): TGTGCCAGTACCCTCGACAGGGACGAAAAA. Translated: CASTLDRDEK. The entire CDR3 protein reads CASTLDRDEKLFF.

There are many counts of this clone. The CDR3 is cut off 3 residues early in the read; its end comes from the germline J gene. The gene calls are TRBV5-1 and TRBJ2-1; 8 nucleotides line up with TRBD2. Germline-derived CDR1 and CDR2 are SGHRS and YFSETQ. The junction had 12 bases not matched to a gene; V was cut back by 2 bases and J by 8 bases. The CDR3 extends over 16 amino acids. CDR3 in amino acids: CASSFAPGLDNDEQFF. CDR3 DNA, as far as it was read: TGCGCCAGCAGCTTCGCGCCGGGACTAGATAACGATGAG.